This TCR beta chain was recovered during a study of T cell repertoires in cytomegalovirus infection. Study information: Public TCR beta signatures marked donors with CMV infection and the matching HLA.

MiXCR, applied by TCRdb to the reads, yields one record per CDR3 protein. The data contain some 320,000 distinct CDR3 sequences, about 28% of them seen just once; the ten biggest clones take up 20%. Deletions cut 0 bases from V and 9 bases from J, with 15 bases between. The CDR3 totals 15 residues. Per germline, CDR1 LGHNA and CDR2 YNFKEQ. This clonotype has at least ten counts. Its antigen remains unknown. This specimen consisted of cultured PBMCs, obtained from culture after CMV antigen stimulation. The chain joins TRBV4-2 to TRBJ2-1, with D maybe TRBD2 (5 bases). This sequence was found in a human donor in good health (CMV status not recorded). Some clones in this sample may be carry-over from other donors' samples. The CDR3 loop reads CASSQDSGGWGEQFF. CDR3 nucleotides: TGTGCCAGCAGCCAAGATTCAGGAGGATGGGGTGAGCAGTTCTTC.